This T cell receptor (beta chain) was documented in a study of T cell responses to AZD1222 COVID-19 vaccine. Clones were read by immunoSEQ multiplex PCR, and TCRdb kept only the in-frame ones, dropping some. In the table there are 90,000 to 95,000 clones, under 95% of which are singletons. Study-wide results and limits: Researchers took repertoire samples only after the peak T cell response had come. Baseline antibody screening turned up just 6 or 7 seropositive AZD1222 recipients. Vaccination with two AZD1222 doses was followed by a rise in Spike-specific TCR breadth and depth. The sample set comprised mostly white British donors with more females, and clonal diversity was possibly underestimated.

A remark on this clone: What it binds is unknown.

Germline V gives CDR1 MDHEN, CDR2 SYDVKM. The ends were cut back, 5 bases at V and 8 bases at J, with 18 bases in the middle. The CDR3 totals 14 residues. The V and J genes are TRBV28 and TRBJ1-2; no firm D call. This sample comprised peripheral blood, obtained on day 0 of AZD1222 vaccination. This receptor was identified in an adult in good health. CDR3 in amino acids: CASSVSGIARGYTF. DNA for the CDR3: TGTGCCAGCAGTGTTTCCGGGATAGCGAGGGGCTACACCTTC.